The rows below give T cell receptor beta chains drawn from one sample of a study of T cell responses to AZD1222 COVID-19 vaccine. This table comes from immunoSEQ multiplex PCR, and its TCRdb copy is limited to in-frame clones, with some not included. The table shows around 100,000 clones, with around nine tenths occurring only once. The sequencing here drew on peripheral blood, taken on day 0 of AZD1222 vaccination. These receptors all stem from an adult in good health. CDR3s include the opening cysteine and the closing phenylalanine or tryptophan. The D gene is left open where the match is weak. For some rows the clone size is stated as once, few or many, or as a class when expanded; others skip it.

TRBJ2-7 . TRBV7-9 . TGTGCCAGTGGGGTTTACGAGCAGTACTTC CASGVYEQYF
TRBJ2-5 . TRBV11-3 . TGTGCCAGCAGCCGCCTCAGGGGAGAGACCCAGTACTTC CASSRLRGETQYF
TRBJ2-1 . TRBV28 once TGTGCCAGCAGTCCCAGGACTTCCGATAGCTCCTACAATGAACAGTTCTTC CASSPRTSDSSYNEQFF
TRBJ1-1 . TRBV6-6 . TGTGCCAGCAGTGGCAGGGGGAACACTGAAGCTTTCTTT CASSGRGNTEAFF
TRBJ1-4 . TRBV19 . TGTGCCAGTACCCCTCGGGACGGGACGATACCTAATGAAAAACTGTTTTTT CASTPRDGTIPNEKLFF
TRBJ2-2 TRBD2 TRBV19 . TGTGCCATGAGCCGGGGCCGCGGGGGAACCGGGGAGCTGTTTTTT CAMSRGRGGTGELFF
TRBJ1-5 . TRBV5-8 . TGTGCCAGCAGCTTGGATACGGGGTTTAACCAGCCCCAGCATTTT CASSLDTGFNQPQHF
TRBJ1-1 TRBD1 TRBV19 . TGTGCCAGTAGTCGCCCGCAGGGGGTTGGGACTGAAGCTTTCTTT CASSRPQGVGTEAFF
TRBJ2-7 . TRBV6-5 . TGTGCCAGCAGACCGAGACTAGATCCCTACGAGCAGTACTTC CASRPRLDPYEQYF
TRBJ1-2 TRBD1 TRBV27 medium-sized TGTGCCAGCAGTCCCGGACAGGAACGTGGCTACACCTTC CASSPGQERGYTF
TRBJ2-7 . TRBV29-1 . TGCAGCGTTGGGATCGACAGTTACGAGCAGTACTTC CSVGIDSYEQYF
TRBJ2-5 TRBD2 TRBV7-2 . TGTGCCAGCAGGTCCGGGGCGGGAGGAGCTCTTGAGACCCAGTACTTC CASRSGAGGALETQYF
TRBJ1-5 . TRBV7-2 . TGTGCCAGCAGCTTAGGGGACAGCAATCAGCCCCAGCATTTT CASSLGDSNQPQHF
TRBJ2-3 . TRBV4-2 . TGTGCCAGCAGCCAAGAGCTAGCCCCAGATACGCAGTATTTT CASSQELAPDTQYF
TRBJ2-1 . TRBV24-1 few TGTGCCACCAGTGATATAGTCGTCAGGGGGCAGTTCTTC CATSDIVVRGQFF
TRBJ1-1 . TRBV4-3 . TGCGCCAGCAGCCAAGATTCGGGGACTGAAGCTTTCTTT CASSQDSGTEAFF
TRBJ1-1 TRBD1 TRBV16 . TGTGCCAGCAGGAGACAGGGGAACACTGAAGCTTTCTTT CASRRQGNTEAFF
TRBJ1-2 . TRBV3-1/TRBV3-2 . TGTGCCAGCAGCCCCCGGGGAGGGTACTATGGCTACACCTTC CASSPRGGYYGYTF
TRBJ2-1 . TRBV10-1 . TGCGCCAGCAAAGGGGGGTGGAAGCAGTTCTTC CASKGGWKQFF
TRBJ1-4 . TRBV10-3 once TGTGCCATCAGGCCCGACATTACTAATGAAAAACTGTTTTTT CAIRPDITNEKLFF
TRBJ1-5 . TRBV2 . TGTGCCAGCAGTGAGATCGACATTCAACAGCCCCAGCATTTT CASSEIDIQQPQHF
TRBJ2-7 TRBD2 TRBV28 . TGTGCCAGCAGTATCCAGCGGGAGCCCAGGGAGCAGTACTTC CASSIQREPREQYF
TRBJ2-1 . TRBV2 . TGTGCCAGTAGGAGGGAGTATAGCGATAATGAGCAGTTCTTC CASRREYSDNEQFF
TRBJ1-2 . TRBV12-3/TRBV12-4 . TGTGCCAGCAGTTTACTACAGGGTTATGGCTACACCTTC CASSLLQGYGYTF